This T cell receptor (beta chain) comes out of a study of shared clonotypes between healthy human individuals. CD45RO negativity and positive selection for CCR7 defined naive CD8 cells, a population that excluded terminally differentiated effector memory CD45RA+ cells. This table comes from immunoSEQ multiplex PCR, and its TCRdb copy is limited to in-frame clones, with some not included. Among roughly 770,000 clones listed, just over 95% were seen once. Sequencing was carried out using naive CD8+ T cells sorted from blood. The sequence was collected from a man aged 25-40 years in good health.

For the CDR3, the DNA is TGTGCCAGCAGCACCCCAGGGGCCCACAATCAGCCCCAGCATTTT. Its protein product is CASSTPGAHNQPQHF. This chain links TRBV21-1 with TRBJ1-5; the table calls TRBD1, which could not be checked here. TRBV21-1 has pseudogene status. The CDR3 has 15 residues.